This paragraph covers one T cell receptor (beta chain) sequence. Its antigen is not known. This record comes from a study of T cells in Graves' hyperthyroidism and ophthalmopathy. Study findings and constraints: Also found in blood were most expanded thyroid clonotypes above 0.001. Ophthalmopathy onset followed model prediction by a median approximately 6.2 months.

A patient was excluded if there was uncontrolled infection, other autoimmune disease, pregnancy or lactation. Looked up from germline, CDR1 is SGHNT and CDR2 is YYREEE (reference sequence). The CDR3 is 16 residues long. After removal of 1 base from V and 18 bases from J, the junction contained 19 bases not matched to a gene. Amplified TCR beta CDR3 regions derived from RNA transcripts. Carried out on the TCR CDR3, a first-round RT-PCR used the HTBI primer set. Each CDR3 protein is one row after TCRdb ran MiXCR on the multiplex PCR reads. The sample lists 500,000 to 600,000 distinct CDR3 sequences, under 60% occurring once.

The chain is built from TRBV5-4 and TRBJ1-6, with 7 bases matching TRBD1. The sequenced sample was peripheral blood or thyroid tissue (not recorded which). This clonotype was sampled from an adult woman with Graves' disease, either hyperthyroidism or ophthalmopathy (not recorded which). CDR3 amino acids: CASSLWTGPANSLPHF. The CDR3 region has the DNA TGTGCCAGCAGCTTGTGGACAGGCCCCGCCAACTCCCTCCCCCACTTT.